The source of this TCR beta chain is a study of control samples from healthy donors and cancer patients. CDR3 size: 13 residues. The V and J ends lost 3 bases and 4 bases respectively, with 8 bases between them. Germline V gene data show CDR1 as SGDLS and CDR2 as YYNGEE. This table comes from immunoSEQ multiplex PCR, and its TCRdb copy is limited to in-frame clones, with some not included. The data show about 100,000 clones, with over 75% seen just once and roughly 18% held by the top ten. What was sequenced was blood. The V call is TRBV9, the J call TRBJ1-3; D gene ambiguous. The TCR sequence derives from a woman between 45 and 60 years old in good health. CDR3 DNA sequence: TGTGCCAGCAGCGAGGAGTGGGGAAACACCATATATTTT. Protein product: CASSEEWGNTIYF.